This T cell receptor (beta chain) appears in the sequencing data of a study of blood T cell repertoires in COVID-19 (dated by TCRdb to the early 2020s). Broadly, across the study: Collaborator samples came from the United States, Italy and Spain and covered acute and convalescent phases of COVID-19. The material from the prospective study consisted of cDNA or gDNA derived from T cells, B-cell-depleted T cells, or PBMCs. The dataset comprised deeply sampled blood TCRbeta repertoires from subjects exposed to, actively infected with, or recovered from COVID-19. The repertoires were released in a freely available public database intended as a resource for research on the immune response to SARS-CoV-2. Samples came from the ongoing ImmuneRACE study (first 160 participants) plus 1,254 subjects from 6 global collaborators. Sample metadata almost always included a de-identified subject ID, COVID-19 status, age in years and sex. Where available, HLA class I and class II types were obtained from metadata supplied by the sample provider rather than from assay-based typing. Study-wide findings and limitations: The amount of clinical and demographic metadata varied by source and participant and was provided uncurated.

The collaborating institutions used their own protocols to collect whole blood in K2EDTA tubes. For TCRbeta analysis, collaborator samples were shipped as frozen whole blood, as isolated PBMCs, or as DNA extracted from either sample type. A note on this clone: What antigen it recognizes has not been identified. No much larger clonotype is one base removed from it; base qualities were not supplied.

CDR1 and CDR2 were assigned from the germline V gene as ENHRY and SYGVKD. The CDR3 sequence holds 11 residues, the cysteine and phenylalanine included. Only the CDR3 portion is preserved as DNA: 33 bases, with reading frame beginning at the first base. Cut back by 6 bases and 3 bases, the V and J ends lie 6 bases apart. TCRbeta CDR3 regions were amplified from genomic DNA by means of the immunoSEQ Assay, a bias-controlled multiplex PCR. In the paper's pipeline: Nucleated cell counts per sample were estimated from amplification of reference gene primers within the assay. To quantify the absolute abundance of each unique TCRbeta CDR3 rearrangement, sequence reads were collapsed and filtered. For each sample, productive Simpson clonality was calculated as the square root of Simpson's diversity index over productive rearrangements. TCRdb took over this immuneACCESS table, retaining in-frame rearrangements with V and J assigned. Such tables are incomplete; in checked studies, under half of the missing clones stem from an unresolved V gene, and the remainder is unexplained. V and J calls and clone size follow that table, whereas D and trimming were derived from the DNA. The sample has under 300,000 clones on record, roughly 77% of them singletons. The ten largest clones take up 3% to 3.5% of the sample.

The source of this sequence is a woman older than 75 with acute or convalescent COVID-19. The rearrangement joined TRBV10-3 to TRBJ2-7; there is no confident call for the D gene. Sample: peripheral blood. The CDR3 loop reads CAISPHYEQYF. The DNA sequence is TGTGCCATCAGCCCCCACTACGAGCAGTACTTC.